The 5 T cell receptor beta chains below come from one sample, sequenced in a study of T cell repertoires in cytomegalovirus infection. TCRdb reanalysed the reads using MiXCR and keeps one entry per CDR3 protein. The data contain 600,000 to 800,000 distinct CDR3 sequences, 20% to 25% of them singletons. The sequencing sample was made of CD8+ T cells from PBMCs. These receptors all come from a human donor in good health (CMV status not recorded). Some clones in this sample may be carry-over from other donors' samples.

This clonotype was counted a single time. The chain employs TRBV6-2 or TRBV6-3 and TRBJ2-5, with no clear D. CDR1 and CDR2 (germline): MNHEY, SVGEGT. The CDR3 contains 13 residues. The V end lost 10 bases, the J end lost 3 bases, and 15 bases lay between the germline ends. In DNA form, the CDR3 reads TGTGCCACCCTTACTGGAAGGGAAGAGACCCAGTACTTC. Translated: CATLTGREETQYF.

The chain employs TRBV19 and TRBJ1-1; tentatively, D is TRBD1 (5 bases). Germline assignment: CDR1 LNHDA and CDR2 SQIVND (reference sequence). This CDR3 spans 12 amino acids. V lost 4 bases and J 5 bases, leaving 8 bases between the germline ends. The chain's CDR3 is CASSNDRTEAFF. In DNA form, the CDR3 reads TGTGCCAGTAGTAACGACAGAACTGAAGCTTTCTTT.

This clonotype has a handful of counts. The J gene is TRBJ1-1, the V gene TRBV10-3; D might be TRBD1 (6 bases). Deletions cut 0 bases from V and 3 bases from J, with 11 bases between. The CDR3 has 15 amino acids. Per the germline V gene, CDR1 is ENHRY and CDR2 is SYGVKD. The CDR3 loop reads CAISESNRADTEAFF. CDR3 DNA: TGTGCCATCAGTGAGTCGAACAGGGCGGACACTGAAGCTTTCTTT.

The chain recombines TRBV20-1 with TRBJ2-5; 11 nucleotides match TRBD1. With 6 bases clipped from V and 5 bases from J, the junction kept 14 bases outside the gene matches. Germline CDR1 reads DFQATT; CDR2 reads SNEGSKA (reference sequence). The CDR3 extends over 16 amino acids. CDR3 amino acids: CSAPGWDRGVSETQYF. CDR3 nucleotide sequence: TGCAGTGCCCCGGGATGGGACAGGGGGGTTTCGGAGACCCAGTACTTC.

This clonotype was observed at least ten times. This chain uses TRBV12-3 or TRBV12-4 with TRBJ1-2, with D unclear. V lost 8 bases to trimming and J lost 0 bases, with 7 bases between them. This CDR3 is 12 amino acids long. This CDR3 is CASFSSNYGYTF. CDR3 DNA: TGTGCCAGCTTTTCCTCTAACTATGGCTACACCTTC.